This T cell receptor (beta chain) stems from a study of control samples from healthy donors and cancer patients. V was pared by 1 base and J by 5 bases, with 7 bases of the junction left unmatched. The CDR3 loop spans 15 amino acids. Germline values: CDR1 LNHDA, CDR2 SQIVND (reference sequence). The assay was immunoSEQ multiplex PCR, and TCRdb's table has in-frame clones only and misses some. This sample yields about 130,000 clones, of which 85% to 95% are seen a single time; less than 4% belongs to the top ten. Material: blood. The gene calls are TRBV19 and TRBJ1-2; 7 nucleotides agree with TRBD1. The clonotype was recovered from a man aged 30 to 39 in good health. In nucleotides, the CDR3 is TGTGCCAGTAGTATAGTCGAGGGGGCGTCGTATGGCTACACCTTC. Translating gives CASSIVEGASYGYTF.